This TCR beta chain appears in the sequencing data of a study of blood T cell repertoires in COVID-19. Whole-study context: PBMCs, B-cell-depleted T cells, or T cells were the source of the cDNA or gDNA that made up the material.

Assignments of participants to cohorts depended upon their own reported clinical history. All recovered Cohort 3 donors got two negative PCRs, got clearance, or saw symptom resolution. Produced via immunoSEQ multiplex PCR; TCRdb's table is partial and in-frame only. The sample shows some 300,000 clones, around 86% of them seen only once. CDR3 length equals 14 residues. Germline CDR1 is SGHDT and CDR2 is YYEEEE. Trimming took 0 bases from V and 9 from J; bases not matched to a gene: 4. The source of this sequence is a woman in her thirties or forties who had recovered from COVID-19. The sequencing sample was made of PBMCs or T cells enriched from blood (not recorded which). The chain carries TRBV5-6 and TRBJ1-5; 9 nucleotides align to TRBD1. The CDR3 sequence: CASSLVGQGLPQHF. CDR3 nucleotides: TGTGCCAGCAGCTTGGTGGGACAGGGTTTGCCCCAGCATTTT.